This T cell receptor (beta chain) is drawn from a study of T cell responses to AZD1222 COVID-19 vaccine. CDR3 length: 13 residues. Looked up from germline, CDR1 is SGHRS and CDR2 is YFSETQ. The ends lost 4 bases at V and 6 bases at J; junction bases unmatched: 2. For this clone: Its antigen is undetermined.

Sequenced by immunoSEQ multiplex PCR; TCRdb stores in-frame clones only, minus some. In the table there are 100,000 to 150,000 clones, just under 95% of which are singletons. Study-wide results and limits: CD4 TCRs covered the whole spike, strongest at regions 160-218 and 743-854. Seropositive status at baseline applied to only a handful of AZD1222 recipients.

The receptor was derived from an adult who received the AZD1222 COVID-19 vaccine. The sample here was peripheral blood, taken 28 days after the second AZD1222 dose. The chain carries TRBV5-1 and TRBJ2-2; TRBD1 aligns across 8 bases. The DNA for the CDR3 is TGCGCCAGCAGCGGACAGGGTTCCGGGGAGCTGTTTTTT. Translating it yields CASSGQGSGELFF.